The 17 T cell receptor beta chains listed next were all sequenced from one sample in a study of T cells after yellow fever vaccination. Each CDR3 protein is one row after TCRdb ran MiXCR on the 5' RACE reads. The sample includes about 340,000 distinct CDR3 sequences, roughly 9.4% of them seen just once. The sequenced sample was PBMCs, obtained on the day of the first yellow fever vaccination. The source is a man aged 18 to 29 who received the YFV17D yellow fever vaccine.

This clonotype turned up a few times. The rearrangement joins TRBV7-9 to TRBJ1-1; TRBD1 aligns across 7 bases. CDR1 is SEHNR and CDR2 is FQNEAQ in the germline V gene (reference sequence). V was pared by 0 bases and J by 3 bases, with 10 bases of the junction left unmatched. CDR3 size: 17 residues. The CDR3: CASSLALGRGRDTEAFF. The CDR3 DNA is TGTGCCAGCAGCTTAGCGCTGGGGAGGGGGCGAGACACTGAAGCTTTCTTT.

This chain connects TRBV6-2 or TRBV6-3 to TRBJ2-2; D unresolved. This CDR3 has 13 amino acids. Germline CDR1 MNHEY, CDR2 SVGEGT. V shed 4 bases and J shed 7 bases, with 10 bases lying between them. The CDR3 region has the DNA TGTGCCAGCAGTTCGTTCCGAGGCGGGGAGCTGTTTTTT. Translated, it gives CASSSFRGGELFF.

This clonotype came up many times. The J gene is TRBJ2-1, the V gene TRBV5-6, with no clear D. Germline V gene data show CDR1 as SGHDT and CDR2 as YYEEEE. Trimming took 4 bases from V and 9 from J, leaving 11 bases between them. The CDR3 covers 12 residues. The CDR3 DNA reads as TGTGCCAGCAGCGAACAGTTCGCTGAGCAGTTCTTC. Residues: CASSEQFAEQFF.

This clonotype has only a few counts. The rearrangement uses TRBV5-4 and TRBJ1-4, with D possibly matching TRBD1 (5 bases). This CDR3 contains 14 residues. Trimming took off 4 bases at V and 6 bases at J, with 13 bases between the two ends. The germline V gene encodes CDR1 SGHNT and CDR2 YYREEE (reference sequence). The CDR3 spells CASSRQGTHEKLFF. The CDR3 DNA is TGTGCCAGCAGCCGCCAGGGCACCCATGAAAAACTGTTTTTT. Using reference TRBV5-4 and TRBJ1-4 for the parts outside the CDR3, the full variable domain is ETGVTQSPTHLIKTRGQQVTLRCSSQSGHNTVSWYQQALGQGPQFIFQYYREEENGRGNFPPRFSGLQFPNYSSELNVNALELDDSALYLCASSRQGTHEKLFFGSGTQLSVL.

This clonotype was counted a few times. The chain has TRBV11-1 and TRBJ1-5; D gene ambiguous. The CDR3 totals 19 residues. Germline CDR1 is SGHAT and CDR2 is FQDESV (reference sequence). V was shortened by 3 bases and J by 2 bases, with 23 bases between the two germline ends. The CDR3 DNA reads TGTGCCAGCAGCTTTTCCACGGGCCCCTTGGATTTCGGCAATCAGCCCCAGCATTTT. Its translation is CASSFSTGPLDFGNQPQHF. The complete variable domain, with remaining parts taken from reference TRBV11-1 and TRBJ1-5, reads EAEVAQSPRYKITEKSQAVAFWCDPISGHATLYWYRQILGQGPELLVQFQDESVVDDSQLPKDRFSAERLKGVDSTLKIQPAELGDSAMYLCASSFSTGPLDFGNQPQHFGDGTRLSIL.

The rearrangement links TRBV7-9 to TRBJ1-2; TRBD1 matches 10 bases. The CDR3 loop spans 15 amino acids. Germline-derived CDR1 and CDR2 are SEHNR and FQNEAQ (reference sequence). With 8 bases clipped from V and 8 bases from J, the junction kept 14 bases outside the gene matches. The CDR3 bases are TGTGCCAGCGGCGATTGGGACAGGGGATTTAGCGGCTACACCTTC. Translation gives CASGDWDRGFSGYTF. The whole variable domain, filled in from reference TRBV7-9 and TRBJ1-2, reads DTGVSQNPRHKITKRGQNVTFRCDPISEHNRLYWYRQTLGQGPEFLTYFQNEAQLEKSRLLSDRFSAERPKGSFSTLEIQRTEQGDSAMYLCASGDWDRGFSGYTFGSGTRLTVV.

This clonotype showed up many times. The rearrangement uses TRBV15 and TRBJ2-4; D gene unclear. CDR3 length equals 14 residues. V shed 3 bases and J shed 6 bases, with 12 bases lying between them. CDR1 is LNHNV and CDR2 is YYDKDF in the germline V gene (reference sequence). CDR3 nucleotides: TGTGCCACCAGCAGCGCTAGACCAGCAAACATTCAGTACTTC. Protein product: CATSSARPANIQYF.

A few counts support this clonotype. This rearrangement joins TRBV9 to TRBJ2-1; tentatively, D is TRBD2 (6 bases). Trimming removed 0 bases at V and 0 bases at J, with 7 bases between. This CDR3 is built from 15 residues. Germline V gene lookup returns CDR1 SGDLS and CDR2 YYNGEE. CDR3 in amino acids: CASSVGRGSYNEQFF. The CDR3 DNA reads TGTGCCAGCAGCGTAGGGCGGGGCTCCTACAATGAGCAGTTCTTC.

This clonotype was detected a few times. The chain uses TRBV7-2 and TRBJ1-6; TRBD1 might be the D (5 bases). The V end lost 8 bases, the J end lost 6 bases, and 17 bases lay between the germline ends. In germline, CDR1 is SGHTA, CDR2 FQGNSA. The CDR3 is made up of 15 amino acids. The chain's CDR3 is CASRWGGRTNSPLHF. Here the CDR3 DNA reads TGTGCCAGCCGGTGGGGGGGACGGACTAATTCACCCCTCCACTTT.

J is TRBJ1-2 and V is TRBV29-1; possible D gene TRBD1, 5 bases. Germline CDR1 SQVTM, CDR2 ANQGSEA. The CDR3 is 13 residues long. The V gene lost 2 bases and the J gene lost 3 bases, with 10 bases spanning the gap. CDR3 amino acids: CSVEHGTDYGYTF. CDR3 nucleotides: TGCAGCGTTGAACATGGGACCGACTATGGCTACACCTTC.

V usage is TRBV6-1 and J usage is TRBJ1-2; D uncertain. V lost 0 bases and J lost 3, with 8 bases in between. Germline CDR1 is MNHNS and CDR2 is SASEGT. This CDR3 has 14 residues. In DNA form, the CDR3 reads TGTGCCAGCAGTGAAGCGGTATGGGACTATGGCTACACCTTC. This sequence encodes CASSEAVWDYGYTF.

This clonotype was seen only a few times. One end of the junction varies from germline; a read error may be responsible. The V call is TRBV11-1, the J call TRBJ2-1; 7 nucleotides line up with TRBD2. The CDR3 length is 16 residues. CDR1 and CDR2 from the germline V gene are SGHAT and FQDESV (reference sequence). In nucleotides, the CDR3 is TGTGCCAGCACCTTACGCGGGGGTCTTCCCTACAATGAGCAGTTCTTC. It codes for CASTLRGGLPYNEQFF.

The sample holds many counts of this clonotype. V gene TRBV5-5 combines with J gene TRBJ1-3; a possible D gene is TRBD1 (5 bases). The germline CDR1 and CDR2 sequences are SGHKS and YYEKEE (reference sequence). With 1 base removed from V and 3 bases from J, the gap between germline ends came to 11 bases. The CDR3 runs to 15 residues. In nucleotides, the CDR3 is TGTGCCAGCAGCTTGAGGGGCCAAGGTGGAAACACCATATATTTT. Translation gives CASSLRGQGGNTIYF.

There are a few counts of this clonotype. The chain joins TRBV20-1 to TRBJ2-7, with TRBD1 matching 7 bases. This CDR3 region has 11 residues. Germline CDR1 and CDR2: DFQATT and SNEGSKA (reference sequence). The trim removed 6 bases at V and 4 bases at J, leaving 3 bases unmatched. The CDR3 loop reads CSAQGDYEQYF. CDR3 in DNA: TGCAGTGCGCAGGGGGATTACGAGCAGTACTTC.

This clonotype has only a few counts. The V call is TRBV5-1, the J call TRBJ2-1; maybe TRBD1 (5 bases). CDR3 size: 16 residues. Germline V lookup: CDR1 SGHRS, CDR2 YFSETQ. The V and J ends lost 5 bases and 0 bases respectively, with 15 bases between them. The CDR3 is CASRMGLTSSYNEQFF. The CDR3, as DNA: TGCGCCAGCAGAATGGGGCTTACCAGCTCCTACAATGAGCAGTTCTTC.

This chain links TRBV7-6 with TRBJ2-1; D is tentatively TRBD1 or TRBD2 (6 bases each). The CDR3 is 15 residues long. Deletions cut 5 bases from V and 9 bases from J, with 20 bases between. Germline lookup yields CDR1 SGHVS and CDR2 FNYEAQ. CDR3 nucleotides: TGTGCCAGCAGCCAAGAAGGGGGGCCCGGCGGTGAGCAGTTCTTC. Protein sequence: CASSQEGGPGGEQFF.

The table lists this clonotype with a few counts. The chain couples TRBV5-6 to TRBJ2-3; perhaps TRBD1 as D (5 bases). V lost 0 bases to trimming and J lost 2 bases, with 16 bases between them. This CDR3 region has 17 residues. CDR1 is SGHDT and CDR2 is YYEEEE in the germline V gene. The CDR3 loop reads CASSLGRSWGLTDTQYF. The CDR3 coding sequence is TGTGCCAGCAGCTTGGGAAGGTCATGGGGCCTCACAGATACGCAGTATTTT.